These 21 T cell receptor beta chains share one sample of origin, sequenced in a study of cytomegalovirus exposure and HLA in healthy donors. The primer mix had 60 Vbeta and 13 Jbeta primers. Here immunoSEQ multiplex PCR was the method, and the copy in TCRdb shows in-frame clones only, minus some. The sample shows about 150,000 clones, 65% to 80% of them seen only once. Sequenced material: PBMCs. These receptors came from a woman aged 40 to 50 in good health and CMV-seronegative.

A single count supports this clone. The chain is built from TRBV12-5 and TRBJ1-1, with D possibly matching TRBD1 (5 bases). The germline gives CDR1 LGHNT, CDR2 FRNRAP. CDR3 size: 14 residues. V was trimmed by 6 bases and J by 0 bases, leaving 11 bases between them. The CDR3 reads CASGTAIMNTEAFF. CDR3 nucleotide sequence: TGTGCTAGTGGGACAGCTATCATGAACACTGAAGCTTTCTTT.

This clone occurred a few times. The V and J genes are TRBV6-5 and TRBJ1-2, with a possible D match to TRBD1 (6 bases). The CDR3 length is 13 residues. CDR1 MNHEY and CDR2 SVGAGI come from the germline V gene. The germline V and J ends were trimmed by 6 bases and 6 bases, with 14 bases remaining between them. The CDR3 spells CASRFGQRDGYTF. The CDR3 bases are TGTGCCAGCAGGTTCGGACAGCGAGATGGCTACACCTTC.

The gene calls are TRBV7-2 and TRBJ2-7; 10 nucleotides agree with TRBD1. V shed 3 bases, J shed 10 bases, and the junction held 9 bases outside the gene matches. The CDR3 is 14 residues long. Germline V gene lookup returns CDR1 SGHTA and CDR2 FQGNSA. The CDR3 loop is CASSLGQGNTYQYF. DNA for the CDR3: TGTGCCAGCAGCTTGGGACAGGGGAATACTTATCAGTACTTC.

This clone occurred a few times. The V gene is TRBV6-6, the J gene TRBJ2-3; 8 nucleotides align to TRBD1. Looked up from germline, CDR1 is MNHNY and CDR2 is SVGAGI (reference sequence). The V gene end was trimmed by 5 bases and the J gene end by 2 bases; junction bases not matched to a gene: 9. This CDR3 has 16 amino acids. The CDR3 DNA sequence: TGTGCCAGCAGTCCCCAGACAGGGGTGAACACAGATACGCAGTATTTT. It encodes CASSPQTGVNTDTQYF.

The gene calls are TRBV11-1 and TRBJ1-1; TRBD1 is a possible D gene (6 bases). Per the germline V gene, CDR1 is SGHAT and CDR2 is FQDESV (reference sequence). The CDR3 spans 17 residues. V shed 5 bases and J shed 0 bases, with 19 bases lying between them. As DNA, the CDR3 is TGTGCCAGCAGCGACCACTGGGGGCGGAGTGTGAACACTGAAGCTTTCTTT. Translating gives CASSDHWGRSVNTEAFF.

V is TRBV5-1 and J is TRBJ2-7, with D perhaps matching TRBD1 (6 bases). The germline V and J ends were trimmed by 3 bases and 0 bases, with 16 bases remaining between them. The CDR3 length is 16 residues. Germline V lookup: CDR1 SGHRS, CDR2 YFSETQ. CDR3 coding DNA: TGCGCCAGCAGCTCCCGGGGACACCGAGGCTCCTACGAGCAGTACTTC. The encoded protein is CASSSRGHRGSYEQYF. The entire variable domain, with the rest obtained from reference TRBV5-1 and TRBJ2-7, is as follows: KAGVTQTPRYLIKTRGQQVTLSCSPISGHRSVSWYQQTPGQGLQFLFEYFSETQRNKGNFPGRFSGRQFSNSRSEMNVSTLELGDSALYLCASSSRGHRGSYEQYFGPGTRLTVT.

The gene calls are TRBV5-1 and TRBJ1-1; TRBD1 is a possible D gene (6 bases). Germline V gene lookup returns CDR1 SGHRS and CDR2 YFSETQ. The CDR3 is 16 residues long. V was clipped by 0 bases and J by 4 bases, with 16 bases between them. The CDR3 sequence: CASSLEVAGAVTEAFF. The CDR3 region has the DNA TGCGCCAGCAGCTTGGAGGTAGCGGGGGCGGTCACTGAAGCTTTCTTT.

The chain couples TRBV29-1 to TRBJ1-1; 8 bases fit TRBD1. The V gene end was trimmed by 6 bases and the J gene end by 6 bases; junction bases not matched to a gene: 6. Looked up from germline, CDR1 is SQVTM and CDR2 is ANQGSEA. The CDR3 covers 12 residues. The CDR3 loop reads CSVDRGVPEAFF. The CDR3 DNA sequence: TGCAGCGTAGACAGGGGCGTCCCTGAAGCTTTCTTT.

V usage is TRBV6-1 and J usage is TRBJ1-3; D is ambiguous. The germline gives CDR1 MNHNS, CDR2 SASEGT. This CDR3 has 14 amino acids. V dropped 9 bases and J dropped 0 bases, with 12 bases sitting between them. The CDR3 reads CASLTDYSGNTIYF. Written as DNA, the CDR3 is TGTGCCAGTTTAACAGATTACTCTGGAAACACCATATATTTT.

J is TRBJ2-5 and V is TRBV7-9, with a possible D match to TRBD2 (6 bases). The CDR3 is 14 amino acids. The V end lost 5 bases, the J end lost 2 bases, and 12 bases lay between the germline ends. Germline V CDR1 and CDR2: SEHNR, FQNEAQ (reference sequence). The CDR3 region is CASSLGLPQETQYF. The CDR3 DNA follows: TGTGCCAGCAGCCTGGGACTTCCACAAGAGACCCAGTACTTC.

This chain links TRBV5-1 with TRBJ1-2; the D is unclear. This CDR3 spans 13 amino acids. The germline gives CDR1 SGHRS, CDR2 YFSETQ. The V end was cut by 0 bases, the J end by 4 bases, with 7 bases between. The DNA of the CDR3 is TGCGCCAGCAGCTTGGATCCGGGCTATGGCTACACCTTC. It translates to CASSLDPGYGYTF.

This clone came up a few times. This chain links TRBV30 with TRBJ1-2, with D uncertain. Per the germline V gene, CDR1 is GTSNPN and CDR2 is SVGIG (reference sequence). Trimming took 0 bases from V and 4 from J, leaving 15 bases between them. This CDR3 is 15 amino acids long. As DNA, the CDR3 is TGTGCCTGGAGTGTCGCTGGACTTTCGACCTATGGCTACACCTTC. Translating gives CAWSVAGLSTYGYTF. Filled out from reference TRBV30 and TRBJ1-2, the complete variable domain reads SQTIHQWPATLVQPVGSPLSLECTVEGTSNPNLYWYRQAAGRGLQLLFYSVGIGQISSEVPQNLSASRPQDRQFILSSKKLLLSDSGFYLCAWSVAGLSTYGYTFGSGTRLTVV.

V and J are TRBV4-1 and TRBJ2-3; 11 bases match TRBD2. J was trimmed by 1 base and V by 0 bases; bases with no gene match: 6. This CDR3 is 18 amino acids long. CDR1 is MGHRA and CDR2 is YSYEKL in the germline V gene. CDR3 sequence reads: CASSQDPTSGIGTDTQYF. In DNA form, the CDR3 reads TGCGCCAGCAGCCAAGATCCGACTAGCGGGATAGGCACAGATACGCAGTATTTT.

The rearrangement uses TRBV9 and TRBJ2-7; D unclear. The CDR3 length is 14 residues. Per germline, CDR1 SGDLS and CDR2 YYNGEE. Trimming stripped 4 bases from V and 1 base from J, with 12 bases between. The DNA of the CDR3 is TGTGCCAGCAGCCCGCGACTGTTGTCCTACGAGCAGTACTTC. This encodes CASSPRLLSYEQYF.

The J gene is TRBJ1-4, the V gene TRBV9, with D unclear. CDR1 SGDLS and CDR2 YYNGEE come from the germline V gene. V lost 6 bases and J lost 0, with 18 bases in between. This CDR3 comprises 17 residues. CDR3 sequence (DNA): TGTGCCAGCACCAGGCGCGACCAGAGATCAACTAATGAAAAACTGTTTTTT. As protein: CASTRRDQRSTNEKLFF.

The rearrangement uses TRBV10-2 and TRBJ2-3; D perhaps matches TRBD1 (5 bases). CDR1 is WSHSY, CDR2 SAAADI, per germline. V gave up 8 bases and J gave up 6 bases, with 21 bases separating them. The CDR3 is 15 residues long. The CDR3 protein is CASSAGPYRTDTQYF. CDR3 nucleotide sequence: TGCGCCAGCTCCGCAGGGCCTTATAGGACCGATACGCAGTATTTT.

The chain employs TRBV7-9 and TRBJ1-1; 9 positions agree with TRBD1. Losses at the gene ends were 7 bases for V and 6 bases for J; bases not matched to a gene: 6. This CDR3 spans 13 amino acids. Germline-derived CDR1 and CDR2 are SEHNR and FQNEAQ (reference sequence). The CDR3 nucleotides are TGTGCCAGCACTGGGACAGGGACAGCTGAAGCTTTCTTT. Translated: CASTGTGTAEAFF.

The V call is TRBV5-1, the J call TRBJ2-3, with 9 nucleotides matching TRBD2. Germline V gene sequence: CDR1 SGHRS, CDR2 YFSETQ. The CDR3 has 18 residues. The V gene end was trimmed by 0 bases and the J gene end by 3 bases; junction bases not matched to a gene: 11. The CDR3 is CASSLGRAGGQRTDTQYF. CDR3 bases: TGCGCCAGCAGCTTGGGCCGGGCGGGGGGGCAGAGAACAGATACGCAGTATTTT.

The CDR3 reads CASSESVLAGDTQYF. For the CDR3, the DNA is TGTGCCAGCAGTGAATCGGTACTAGCGGGGGATACGCAGTATTTT. The rearrangement links TRBV25-1 to TRBJ2-3, with TRBD2 identical over 10 bases. Germline V gene sequence: CDR1 MGHDK, CDR2 SYGVNS. This CDR3 spans 15 amino acids. With 1 base clipped from V and 6 bases from J, the junction kept 4 bases outside the gene matches. Using reference TRBV25-1 and TRBJ2-3 for the parts outside the CDR3, the full variable domain is EADIYQTPRYLVIGTGKKITLECSQTMGHDKMYWYQQDPGMELHLIHYSYGVNSTEKGDLSSESTVSRIRTEHFPLTLESARPSHTSQYLCASSESVLAGDTQYFGPGTRLTVL.

The chain is built from TRBV6-1 and TRBJ2-1, with 16 bases identical to TRBD2. The CDR3 totals 15 residues. The V and J ends lost 6 bases and 8 bases, in that order; junction bases with no gene match: 4. Germline V lookup: CDR1 MNHNS, CDR2 SASEGT. CDR3 in amino acids: CASRGLAGGGDEQFF. Here the CDR3 DNA reads TGTGCCAGCAGGGGACTAGCGGGAGGGGGCGATGAGCAGTTCTTC.

CDR3 protein: CASTSTGGAFF. CDR3 nucleotide sequence: TGTGCCAGCACCTCCACAGGGGGAGCTTTCTTT. The genes are TRBV2 and TRBJ1-1, with 8 nucleotides matching TRBD1. This CDR3 region has 11 residues. V was clipped by 7 bases and J by 10 bases; unmatched bases: 5. CDR1 is SNHLY and CDR2 is FYNNEI in the germline V gene.